Following are 3 T cell receptor beta chains from one sample sequenced in a study of blood T cell repertoires in COVID-19. TCRdb's copy holds only in-frame clones and misses some; the assay was immunoSEQ multiplex PCR. There are 200,000 or so clones in the sample; under 85% occur only once, and approximately 6.2% lies in the top ten. The material sequenced was peripheral blood. These receptors were obtained from a woman aged 40 to 55 with acute or convalescent COVID-19.

This clone was observed a single time. The chain couples TRBV28 to TRBJ1-1; D perhaps matches TRBD1 (5 bases). Trimming left V 9 bases short and J 5 bases short, with 19 bases between. The CDR3 length is 14 residues. Germline CDR1 is MDHEN and CDR2 is SYDVKM. CDR3 in amino acids: CASLRVGFKTEAFF. CDR3 DNA: TGTGCCAGTCTCAGGGTAGGGTTTAAGACTGAAGCTTTCTTT.

The rearrangement uses TRBV24-1 and TRBJ2-5; the D is unclear. V was shortened by 2 bases and J by 0 bases, with 3 bases between the two germline ends. The germline CDR1 and CDR2 sequences are KGHDR and SFDVKD. This CDR3 region has 13 residues. The CDR3 reads CATSDSYQETQYF. The CDR3 nucleotides read TGTGCCACCAGTGATTCGTACCAAGAGACCCAGTACTTC.

This chain connects TRBV7-3 to TRBJ1-1; D call uncertain. The CDR3 length is 13 residues. Germline assignment: CDR1 SGHTA and CDR2 FQGTGA. Trimming pared 5 bases from V and 3 bases from J, leaving 10 bases between. The CDR3 loop is CASSPRRDTEAFF. CDR3 coding DNA: TGTGCCAGCAGCCCAAGACGGGACACTGAAGCTTTCTTT.